A selection of T cell receptor beta chains follows, all from one sample in a study of metastatic and nonmetastatic thyroid tumors. With MiXCR, TCRdb called clones anew from the PCR reads. This sample yields about 92,000 clones, of which 15% are seen a single time; roughly 3.6% belongs to the top ten. The sequenced material came from blood. The receptors here all came from a female donor with papillary thyroid cancer or a benign thyroid nodule (not recorded which). Some clones in this sample may be carry-over from other donors' samples. The CDR3 runs from the conserved cysteine through the conserved F or W. The D gene is left open where the match is weak. The size field is filled for only some rows; it gives once, few, many or a size class.

j_call: TRBJ2-7; d_call: TRBD2; v_call: TRBV9; clone_size: many; cdr3_aa: CASSVSGGPRVEQYF; cdr3_nt: TGTGCCAGCAGCGTAAGCGGGGGCCCCCGAGTCGAGCAGTACTTC
j_call: TRBJ2-7; d_call: -; v_call: TRBV27; clone_size: many; cdr3_aa: CASSSHSRSSYEQYF; cdr3_nt: TGTGCCAGCAGCTCCCACAGCAGATCCTCCTACGAGCAGTACTTC
j_call: TRBJ2-2; d_call: -; v_call: TRBV4-1; clone_size: few; cdr3_aa: CASSPVGGCLGELFF; cdr3_nt: TGCGCCAGCAGCCCAGTTGGGGGTTGTCTCGGGGAGCTGTTTTTT
j_call: TRBJ1-5; d_call: -; v_call: TRBV6-1; clone_size: -; cdr3_aa: CASRGSPVDHPQHF; cdr3_nt: TGTGCCAGCAGAGGATCCCCTGTCGATCACCCCCAGCATTTT
j_call: TRBJ1-6; d_call: TRBD1; v_call: TRBV12-5; clone_size: many; cdr3_aa: CASGPYRGENSYNSPLHF; cdr3_nt: TGTGCTAGTGGCCCCTACAGGGGCGAGAATTCCTATAATTCACCCCTCCACTTT
j_call: TRBJ1-1; d_call: -; v_call: TRBV30; clone_size: many; cdr3_aa: CAWSTTSSYTEAFF; cdr3_nt: TGTGCCTGGAGTACGACCTCCTCTTACACTGAAGCTTTCTTT
j_call: TRBJ1-3; d_call: -; v_call: TRBV5-1; clone_size: many; cdr3_aa: CASSLGPGGNGNTIYF; cdr3_nt: TGCGCCAGCAGCTTGGGACCGGGGGGTAACGGAAACACCATATATTTT
j_call: TRBJ2-1; d_call: TRBD1; v_call: TRBV20-1; clone_size: -; cdr3_aa: CSARDAQGICYNEQFF; cdr3_nt: TGTAGTGCTAGAGACGCACAGGGGATATGCTACAATGAGCAGTTCTTC
j_call: TRBJ2-1; d_call: -; v_call: TRBV28; clone_size: many; cdr3_aa: CASSPDRNEQFF; cdr3_nt: TGTGCCAGCAGTCCTGACAGAAATGAGCAGTTCTTC
j_call: TRBJ2-4; d_call: -; v_call: TRBV19; clone_size: many; cdr3_aa: CASSIQGPAKNIQYF; cdr3_nt: TGTGCCAGTAGTATTCAAGGGCCAGCCAAAAACATTCAGTACTTC
j_call: TRBJ2-1; d_call: -; v_call: TRBV19; clone_size: many; cdr3_aa: CASSEGSYNEQFF; cdr3_nt: TGTGCCAGCTCCGAAGGCTCCTACAATGAGCAGTTCTTC
j_call: TRBJ2-7; d_call: -; v_call: TRBV7-3; clone_size: -; cdr3_aa: CASSPGQWYEQYF; cdr3_nt: TGTGCCAGCAGCCCTGGACAGTGGTACGAGCAGTACTTC
j_call: TRBJ2-5; d_call: -; v_call: TRBV19; clone_size: many; cdr3_aa: CASSIHGSETQYF; cdr3_nt: TGTGCCAGTAGTATCCACGGATCAGAGACCCAGTACTTC
j_call: TRBJ2-1; d_call: -; v_call: TRBV18; clone_size: -; cdr3_aa: CASSPETPSSYNEQFF; cdr3_nt: TGTGCCAGCTCACCAGAGACGCCCAGCTCCTACAATGAGCAGTTCTTC
j_call: TRBJ2-1; d_call: -; v_call: TRBV5-4; clone_size: -; cdr3_aa: CASSYDSLGNEQFF; cdr3_nt: TGTGCCAGCAGCTATGACTCATTGGGCAATGAGCAGTTCTTC
j_call: TRBJ2-7; d_call: -; v_call: TRBV11-2; clone_size: many; cdr3_aa: CASATGFSSYEQYF; cdr3_nt: TGTGCCAGCGCAACAGGGTTCTCCTCCTACGAGCAGTACTTC
j_call: TRBJ2-3; d_call: TRBD2; v_call: TRBV4-2; clone_size: -; cdr3_aa: CVSRRGTSGGTDTQYF; cdr3_nt: TGTGTCAGCAGACGAGGGACTAGCGGGGGGACAGATACGCAGTATTTT
j_call: TRBJ2-2; d_call: TRBD2; v_call: TRBV24-1; clone_size: -; cdr3_aa: CATSELTSGRTNTGELFF; cdr3_nt: TGTGCCACCAGTGAACTGACTAGCGGGAGGACCAACACCGGGGAGCTGTTTTTT
j_call: TRBJ1-1; d_call: -; v_call: TRBV12-3/TRBV12-4; clone_size: many; cdr3_aa: CASSFGQNTEAFF; cdr3_nt: TGTGCCAGCAGTTTCGGGCAGAACACTGAAGCTTTCTTT
j_call: TRBJ2-7; d_call: -; v_call: TRBV7-2; clone_size: -; cdr3_aa: CASSYGPGYEQYF; cdr3_nt: TGTGCCAGCAGCTACGGCCCCGGATACGAGCAGTACTTC
j_call: TRBJ2-1; d_call: -; v_call: TRBV7-9; clone_size: many; cdr3_aa: CASSPELVNNEQFF; cdr3_nt: TGTGCCAGCAGCCCAGAGCTCGTAAACAATGAGCAGTTCTTC
j_call: TRBJ2-6; d_call: -; v_call: TRBV11-3; clone_size: -; cdr3_aa: CASSFSGANVLTF; cdr3_nt: TGTGCCAGCAGCTTCTCTGGGGCCAACGTCCTGACTTTC
j_call: TRBJ1-2; d_call: -; v_call: TRBV20-1; clone_size: many; cdr3_aa: CRASGLLNYGYTF; cdr3_nt: TGCAGGGCGAGCGGGCTTCTTAACTATGGCTACACCTTC
j_call: TRBJ1-2; d_call: TRBD1; v_call: TRBV10-3; clone_size: many; cdr3_aa: CAISVSISDRANYGYTF; cdr3_nt: TGTGCCATCAGTGTCTCGATCTCGGACAGGGCTAACTATGGCTACACCTTC
j_call: TRBJ2-7; d_call: TRBD2; v_call: TRBV24-1; clone_size: few; cdr3_aa: CATSDGENRGAYEQYF; cdr3_nt: TGTGCCACCAGTGATGGGGAGAACCGGGGGGCCTACGAGCAGTACTTC
j_call: TRBJ1-2; d_call: -; v_call: TRBV30; clone_size: many; cdr3_aa: CACQESGYGYTF; cdr3_nt: TGTGCCTGTCAGGAGAGTGGCTATGGCTACACCTTC
j_call: TRBJ2-7; d_call: -; v_call: TRBV7-2; clone_size: -; cdr3_aa: CASSRGLDSYEQYF; cdr3_nt: TGTGCCAGCAGCCGCGGACTCGACTCCTACGAGCAGTACTTC
j_call: TRBJ2-7; d_call: -; v_call: TRBV6-2/TRBV6-3; clone_size: -; cdr3_aa: CASSYTYWAGPYEKYF; cdr3_nt: TGTGCCAGCAGTTACACATACTGGGCAGGGCCCTACGAGAAGTACTTC
j_call: TRBJ2-5; d_call: TRBD2; v_call: TRBV5-4; clone_size: once; cdr3_aa: CASSPGGTETQYF; cdr3_nt: TGTGCCAGCAGCCCGGGGGGGACGGAGACCCAGTACTTC